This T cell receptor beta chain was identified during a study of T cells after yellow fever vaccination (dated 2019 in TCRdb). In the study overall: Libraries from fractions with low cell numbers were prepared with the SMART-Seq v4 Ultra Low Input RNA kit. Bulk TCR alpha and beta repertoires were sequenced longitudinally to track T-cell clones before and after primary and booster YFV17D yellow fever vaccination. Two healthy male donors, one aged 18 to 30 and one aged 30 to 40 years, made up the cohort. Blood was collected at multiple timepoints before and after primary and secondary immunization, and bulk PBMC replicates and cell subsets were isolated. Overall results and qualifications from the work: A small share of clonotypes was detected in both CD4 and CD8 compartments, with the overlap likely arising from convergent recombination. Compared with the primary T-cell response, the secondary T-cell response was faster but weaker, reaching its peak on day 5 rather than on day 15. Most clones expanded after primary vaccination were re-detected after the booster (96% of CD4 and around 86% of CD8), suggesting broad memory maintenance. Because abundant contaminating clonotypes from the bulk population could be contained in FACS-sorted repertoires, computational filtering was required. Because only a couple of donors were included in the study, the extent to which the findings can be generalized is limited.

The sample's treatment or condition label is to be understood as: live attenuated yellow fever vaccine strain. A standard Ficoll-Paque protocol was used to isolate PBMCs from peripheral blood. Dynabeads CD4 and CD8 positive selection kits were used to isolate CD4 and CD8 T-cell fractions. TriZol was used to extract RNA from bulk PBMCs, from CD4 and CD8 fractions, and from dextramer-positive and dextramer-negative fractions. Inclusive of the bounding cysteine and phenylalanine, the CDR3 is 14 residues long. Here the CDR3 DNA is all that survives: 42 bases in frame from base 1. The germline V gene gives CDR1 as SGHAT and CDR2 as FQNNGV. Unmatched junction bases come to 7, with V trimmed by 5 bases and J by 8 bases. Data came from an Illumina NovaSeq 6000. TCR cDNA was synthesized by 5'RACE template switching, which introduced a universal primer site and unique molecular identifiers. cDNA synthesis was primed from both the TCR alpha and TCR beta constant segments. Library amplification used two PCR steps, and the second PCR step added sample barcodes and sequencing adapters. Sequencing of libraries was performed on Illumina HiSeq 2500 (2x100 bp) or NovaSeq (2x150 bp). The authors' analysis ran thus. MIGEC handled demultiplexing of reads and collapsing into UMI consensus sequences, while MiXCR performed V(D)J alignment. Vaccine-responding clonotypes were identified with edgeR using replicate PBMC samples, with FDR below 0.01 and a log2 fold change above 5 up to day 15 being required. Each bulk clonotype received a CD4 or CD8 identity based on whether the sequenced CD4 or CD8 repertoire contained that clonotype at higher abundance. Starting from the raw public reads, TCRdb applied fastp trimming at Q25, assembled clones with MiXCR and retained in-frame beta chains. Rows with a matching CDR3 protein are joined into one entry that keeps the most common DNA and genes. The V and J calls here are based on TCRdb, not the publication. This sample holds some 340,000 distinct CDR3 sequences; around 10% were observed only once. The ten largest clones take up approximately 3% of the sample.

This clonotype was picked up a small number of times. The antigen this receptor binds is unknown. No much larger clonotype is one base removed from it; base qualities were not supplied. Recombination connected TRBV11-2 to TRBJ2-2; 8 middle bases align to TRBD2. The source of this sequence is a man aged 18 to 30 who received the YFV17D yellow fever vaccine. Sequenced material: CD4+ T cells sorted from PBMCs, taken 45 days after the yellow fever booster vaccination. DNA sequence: TGTGCCAGCAGCCTCGGACTAGCACCGGGGGAGCTGTTTTTT. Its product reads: CASSLGLAPGELFF.